This T cell receptor beta chain was captured in a study of cytomegalovirus exposure and HLA in healthy donors. About the study: The study's early data release held roughly 90 million unique TCRs from HLA-typed donors. Study results and caveats: CMV antigen specificity was confirmed in vitro for three CMV-associated chains. A classifier reportedly called cytomegalovirus status with high sensitivity and specificity.

The primer mix had 60 Vbeta and 13 Jbeta primers. Profiling relied on immunoSEQ multiplex PCR, and the TCRdb table lists in-frame clones only, not all of them. Here the sample spans 180,000 or so clones, 70% to 90% being singletons. Concerning this clone: Antigen: not known.

The V gene's germline CDR1 is MGHRA and CDR2 YSYEKL. Trimming took 1 base from V and 2 from J, leaving 14 bases between them. The CDR3 runs to 17 residues. The sample comprised PBMCs. The clonotype originates from a man younger than 35 in good health and CMV-seropositive. The rearrangement joins TRBV4-1 to TRBJ1-4; no clear D. CDR3 region: CASSQVFAGWTNEKLFF. The CDR3 coding sequence is TGCGCCAGCAGCCAAGTATTCGCAGGTTGGACTAATGAAAAACTGTTTTTT.